A selection of T cell receptor beta chains follows, all from one sample in a study of OX40 agonist ivuxolimab in advanced cancers. The table came from immunoSEQ multiplex PCR; TCRdb's copy has only in-frame clones and leaves some out. The sample gives over 95,000 clones, over 75% of which show up once; 0.31% is in the top ten. Sequencing was performed on CD4+ or CD8+ T cells sorted from blood, taken in a trial of the OX40 agonist ivuxolimab. Receptor source: an adult with an advanced solid tumor such as melanoma, head and neck, liver or kidney cancer. The CDR3 runs from the conserved cysteine through the conserved F or W. D genes are given only for firm matches. A clone size is listed for some rows: how often the clone was seen (once, few, many), or a class if it is expanded.

D: NA; V: TRBV7-2; size: NA; J: TRBJ1-5; DNA: TGTGCCAGCGGCGACAGACGCAATCAGCCCCAGCATTTT; CDR3: CASGDRRNQPQHF
D: NA; V: TRBV2; size: NA; J: TRBJ2-7; DNA: TGTGCCAGCAGTGAAGTGGGCGAGCAGTACTTC; CDR3: CASSEVGEQYF
D: NA; V: TRBV28; size: NA; J: TRBJ1-5; DNA: TGTGCCAGCAGTTTCGCGGGAAATCAGCCCCAGCATTTT; CDR3: CASSFAGNQPQHF
D: TRBD1; V: TRBV28; size: NA; J: TRBJ2-7; DNA: TGTGCCAGCAGTTTTGTCGGGACAGGTACCTACGAGCAGTACTTC; CDR3: CASSFVGTGTYEQYF
D: TRBD1; V: TRBV4-3; size: NA; J: TRBJ2-1; DNA: TGCGCCAGCAGCCGCCGACAGGGCCCCGAGCAGTTCTTC; CDR3: CASSRRQGPEQFF
D: TRBD1; V: TRBV7-9; size: NA; J: TRBJ2-1; DNA: TGTGCCAGCAGCCTGGGAAAATGGACAGGGGAATTGAGCAATGAGCAGTTCTTC; CDR3: CASSLGKWTGELSNEQFF
D: NA; V: TRBV7-2; size: NA; J: TRBJ2-2; DNA: TGTGCCAGCAGCAAACAGGGTTCGATGACCGGGGAGCTGTTTTTT; CDR3: CASSKQGSMTGELFF
D: NA; V: TRBV14; size: NA; J: TRBJ2-7; DNA: TGTGCCAGCAGCCCCCGAATCGGCCAGGGTGGCTCCTACGAGCAGTACTTC; CDR3: CASSPRIGQGGSYEQYF
D: NA; V: TRBV4-1; size: NA; J: TRBJ2-5; DNA: TGCGCCAGCAGCCAAACTACTCTCGAGACCCAGTACTTC; CDR3: CASSQTTLETQYF
D: TRBD1; V: TRBV5-4; size: NA; J: TRBJ2-1; DNA: TGTGCCAGCAGCTTTCTTACAGGGGTCTCCAATGAGCAGTTCTTC; CDR3: CASSFLTGVSNEQFF
D: NA; V: TRBV7-9; size: NA; J: TRBJ1-3; DNA: TGTGCCAGCAGCTTATTGGAAGACTCTGGAAACACCATATATTTT; CDR3: CASSLLEDSGNTIYF
D: NA; V: TRBV7-9; size: NA; J: TRBJ2-3; DNA: TGTGCCAGCAGGGAGACAGCAAGCACAGATACGCAGTATTTT; CDR3: CASRETASTDTQYF
D: NA; V: TRBV5-1; size: NA; J: TRBJ2-2; DNA: TGCGCCAGCAGCTTCCGGACGGCAAAACCCGGGGAGCTGTTTTTT; CDR3: CASSFRTAKPGELFF
D: NA; V: TRBV30; size: NA; J: TRBJ2-2; DNA: TGTGCCTGTTGGGGGCTAGAGCCCACCGGGGAGCTGTTTTTT; CDR3: CACWGLEPTGELFF
D: NA; V: TRBV6-1; size: NA; J: TRBJ2-3; DNA: TGTGCCGCACTAGCCGGGGGCACAGATACGCAGTATTTT; CDR3: CAALAGGTDTQYF
D: NA; V: TRBV11-2; size: NA; J: TRBJ2-1; DNA: TGTGCCAGCAGCTCCGGGCCTTCCTACAATGAGCAGTTCTTC; CDR3: CASSSGPSYNEQFF
D: TRBD2; V: TRBV2; size: NA; J: TRBJ2-7; DNA: TGTGCCACCGGACTAGCGGGAGATAAGCAGTACTTC; CDR3: CATGLAGDKQYF
D: TRBD2; V: TRBV7-9; size: NA; J: TRBJ2-7; DNA: TGTGCCAGCAGTTGGACTAGCGGATCCTACGAGCAGTACTTC; CDR3: CASSWTSGSYEQYF
D: NA; V: TRBV19; size: NA; J: TRBJ1-3; DNA: TGTGCCAGTAGTATGGAGGGTCCGGGAAACACCATATATTTT; CDR3: CASSMEGPGNTIYF
D: NA; V: TRBV11-2; size: NA; J: TRBJ2-7; DNA: TGTGCCAGCAGCTTAGGGCCGGTGACCCGGGACCACTCCTACGAGCAGTACTTC; CDR3: CASSLGPVTRDHSYEQYF
D: NA; V: TRBV5-1; size: NA; J: TRBJ2-3; DNA: TGCGCCAGCAGCTTGGGGATTCTCGGAGATACGCAGTATTTT; CDR3: CASSLGILGDTQYF
D: NA; V: TRBV5-1; size: NA; J: TRBJ2-3; DNA: TGCGCCAGCAGGAACACAGATACGCAGTATTTT; CDR3: CASRNTDTQYF
D: TRBD1; V: TRBV28; size: NA; J: TRBJ1-2; DNA: TGTGCCAGCAGTTACCTCCGGGGGACAGGGTTAGACGGCTACACCTTC; CDR3: CASSYLRGTGLDGYTF
D: TRBD1; V: TRBV7-3; size: once; J: TRBJ2-6; DNA: TGTGCCAGCAGCTTAAGAGGACAGGCTACGGAAACTGGGGCCAACGTCCTGACTTTC; CDR3: CASSLRGQATETGANVLTF
D: TRBD1; V: TRBV19; size: NA; J: TRBJ1-4; DNA: TGTGCCAGTAGTCGACAGGGCGGGGATGAAAAACTGTTTTTT; CDR3: CASSRQGGDEKLFF
D: TRBD1; V: TRBV19; size: NA; J: TRBJ1-3; DNA: TGTGCCAGTAGCGGGATACCGGTTACAGGGGCCACCATATATTTT; CDR3: CASSGIPVTGATIYF
D: NA; V: TRBV5-6; size: NA; J: TRBJ2-7; DNA: TGTGCCAGCAGCTTGATCCCCCAGGGTTACACCTACGAGCAGTACTTC; CDR3: CASSLIPQGYTYEQYF
D: TRBD2; V: TRBV18; size: NA; J: TRBJ2-5; DNA: TGTGCCAGCTCACCACCCGGACTAGCGGTCGAAAAGGCCCAGTACTTC; CDR3: CASSPPGLAVEKAQYF
D: NA; V: TRBV30; size: NA; J: TRBJ2-1; DNA: TGTGCCTGGAGTGCGCAGGGTCGGGGGGAGCAGTTCTTC; CDR3: CAWSAQGRGEQFF
D: TRBD1; V: TRBV6-5; size: NA; J: TRBJ2-1; DNA: TGTGCCAGCAGTTACTCTGGGACAGGTGACTACAATGAGCAGTTCTTC; CDR3: CASSYSGTGDYNEQFF
D: NA; V: TRBV5-1; size: NA; J: TRBJ2-2; DNA: TGCGCCAGCAGCTTGGCCGGGACAACGAACACCGGGGAGCTGTTTTTT; CDR3: CASSLAGTTNTGELFF
D: TRBD1; V: TRBV25-1; size: NA; J: TRBJ2-4; DNA: TGTGCCAGCAGCCCAGGGGGCAATGGGAACATTCAGTACTTC; CDR3: CASSPGGNGNIQYF
D: NA; V: TRBV19; size: once; J: TRBJ1-2; DNA: TGTGCCAGTAGTATCGGTCCACAGTCCGTTGGGGGCTACACCTTC; CDR3: CASSIGPQSVGGYTF
D: NA; V: TRBV5-4; size: NA; J: TRBJ2-7; DNA: TGTGCCAGCAGCTTGGTATCAGGGTCGTTCAACGAGCAGTACTTC; CDR3: CASSLVSGSFNEQYF
D: TRBD1; V: TRBV2; size: NA; J: TRBJ2-2; DNA: TGTGCCAGCAGCGTTGGGACAGGACGAACCGGGGAGCTGTTTTTT; CDR3: CASSVGTGRTGELFF